A selection of T cell receptor beta chains follows, all from one sample in a study of OX40 agonist ivuxolimab in advanced cancers. Assay used: immunoSEQ multiplex PCR; TCRdb lists only in-frame clones, some missing. The table has 70,000 to 85,000 clones, about 82% seen once. This sample comprised CD4+ or CD8+ T cells sorted from blood, obtained in a trial of the OX40 agonist ivuxolimab. These receptors were collected from an adult with an advanced solid tumor such as melanoma, head and neck, liver or kidney cancer. CDR3s include the opening cysteine and the closing phenylalanine or tryptophan. Fields, in order: D gene, CDR3 length, J gene, clone size, V gene, CDR3 DNA, CDR3 protein. A D gene is named only where the DNA matches it firmly. Where a row states a size, it is once, few, many or the class of an expanded clone; other rows omit it.

.	14	TRBJ2-5	.	TRBV5-4	TGTGCCAGCAGCTTGGATGGGGTCCAAGAGACCCAGTACTTC	CASSLDGVQETQYF
TRBD2	16	TRBJ2-5	.	TRBV27	TGTGCCAGCAGTGCACCCATCACCGGGGGGCAAGAGACCCAGTACTTC	CASSAPITGGQETQYF
.	15	TRBJ2-5	.	TRBV5-6	TGTGCCAGCAGCTTGCAGAGCGGAAGGGGAGAGACCCAGTACTTC	CASSLQSGRGETQYF
TRBD2	17	TRBJ2-3	once	TRBV13	TGTGCCAGCAGCCCGCGGACTAGCGGGAGGGCCGGGGATACGCAGTATTTT	CASSPRTSGRAGDTQYF
.	17	TRBJ2-7	.	TRBV30	TGTGCCTGGAGTGTACTTCGTAGGGCAGGCGGTACCTACGAGCAGTACTTC	CAWSVLRRAGGTYEQYF
TRBD2	16	TRBJ2-7	once	TRBV13	TGTGCCAGCAGCAGAGGACTAGCGGGATCACCCTACGAGCAGTACTTC	CASSRGLAGSPYEQYF
.	15	TRBJ2-7	.	TRBV15	TGTGCCACCAGCAGAGAACGGGATCCCTCCTACGAGCAGTACTTC	CATSRERDPSYEQYF
.	14	TRBJ1-1	.	TRBV7-9	TGTGCCAGCAGCTCGCCCCAGGGAAACACTGAAGCTTTCTTT	CASSSPQGNTEAFF
TRBD2	16	TRBJ2-1	.	TRBV6-5	TGTGCCAGCAGTTACGGTCGAGTGGCTAGCGGGGGGGAGCAGTTCTTC	CASSYGRVASGGEQFF
.	14	TRBJ2-4	.	TRBV19	TGTGCCACTGAACCCTGGGGAGGCAAAAACATTCAGTACTTC	CATEPWGGKNIQYF
TRBD2	16	TRBJ2-7	.	TRBV5-6	TGTGCCAGCAGCTTGGATCGGACTAGCGGGAGAAACGAGCAGTACTTC	CASSLDRTSGRNEQYF
TRBD2	15	TRBJ2-7	once	TRBV5-4	TGTGCCAGCAGCTTGGAACTAGCGACCTCCTACGAGCAGTACTTC	CASSLELATSYEQYF
.	15	TRBJ1-3	once	TRBV7-2	TGTGCCAGCAGCCTCGCAGGGGCGCCCGGAAACACCATATATTTT	CASSLAGAPGNTIYF
TRBD1	16	TRBJ1-4	.	TRBV5-5	TGTGCCAGCAGTCGGGGACAGGGGAGGTTGGATGAAAAACTGTTTTTT	CASSRGQGRLDEKLFF
TRBD1	17	TRBJ2-5	few	TRBV7-8	TGTGCCAGCAGCTTGGACAGGGAAGTCCCCGGGGGAGAGACCCAGTACTTC	CASSLDREVPGGETQYF
.	14	TRBJ2-7	.	TRBV13	TGTGCCAGCAGCTTGGGCCTTGGGCTTTACGAGCAGTACTTC	CASSLGLGLYEQYF
.	16	TRBJ2-1	.	TRBV4-2	TGTGCCAGCAGCCAAGAGACACCTTTCTCCTACAATGAGCAGTTCTTC	CASSQETPFSYNEQFF
.	13	TRBJ2-3	.	TRBV6-6	TGTGCCAGCAGAAGACAGGTAGCAGATACGCAGTATTTT	CASRRQVADTQYF
TRBD1	15	TRBJ1-5	.	TRBV4-3	TGCGCCAGCAGCCAAGAAACAGGGGGCAATCAGCCCCAGCATTTT	CASSQETGGNQPQHF
.	13	TRBJ2-3	.	TRBV7-7	TGTGCCAGCAGCTTGGGCGGCACAGATACGCAGTATTTT	CASSLGGTDTQYF
.	14	TRBJ1-3	.	TRBV14	TGTGCCAGCAGTAGGACTTTCACTGGAAACACCATATATTTT	CASSRTFTGNTIYF
.	18	TRBJ1-6	.	TRBV27	TGTGCCAGCAGTCCCTACTCTTTGGGGAACGCTATAATTCGACCCCTCCACTTT	CASSPYSLGNAIIRPLHF
TRBD1	14	TRBJ1-2	.	TRBV7-9	TGTGCCAGCAGCTTAGGGACAGGGGGAAATGGCTACACCTTC	CASSLGTGGNGYTF
TRBD1	15	TRBJ2-2	.	TRBV5-3	TGTGCCAGAAGCCTACGGACAGGGGCCGCCGGGGAGCTGTTTTTT	CARSLRTGAAGELFF
.	12	TRBJ1-6	.	TRBV6-5	TGTGCCAGCGGGCTAGCTGGTTCACCCCTCCACTTT	CASGLAGSPLHF
TRBD1	16	TRBJ2-5	.	TRBV15	TGTGCCACCAGCAGGACCATACCGGGACAGGTTGGGACCCAGTACTTC	CATSRTIPGQVGTQYF
.	11	TRBJ1-1	once	TRBV2	TGTGCCAGCAGTGGGGGAGCTGAAGCTTTCTTT	CASSGGAEAFF
.	14	TRBJ2-3	.	TRBV7-8	TGTGCCAGCAGCTTAAGGGGGGGGACAGATACGCAGTATTTT	CASSLRGGTDTQYF
TRBD1	15	TRBJ2-2	.	TRBV7-9	TGTGCCAGCAGCTCCCACAGGGGGAGTACCGGGGAGCTGTTTTTT	CASSSHRGSTGELFF
.	12	TRBJ2-1	once	TRBV10-1	TGCGCCAGCAGTGTACAGGGATCCGAGCAGTTCTTC	CASSVQGSEQFF
.	14	TRBJ1-3	.	TRBV28	TGTGCCAGCAGTTTAGTGGGGTCTGGAAACACCATATATTTT	CASSLVGSGNTIYF
TRBD1	16	TRBJ1-2	.	TRBV7-2	TGTGCCAGCAGCTTACGGACAGGGCTAGGGCGCTATGGCTACACCTTC	CASSLRTGLGRYGYTF
.	12	TRBJ1-2	.	TRBV5-8	TGTGCCAGCAGCCGGGATCGGGAAGGCTACACCTTC	CASSRDREGYTF
.	16	TRBJ1-4	.	TRBV5-6	TGTGCCAGCAGCTTGGGAGGATACAGGGTTAATGAAAAACTGTTTTTT	CASSLGGYRVNEKLFF
TRBD1	13	TRBJ2-7	.	TRBV15	TGTGCCACCAGCAGACAGGGGGCGTCCGAGCAGTACTTC	CATSRQGASEQYF
.	14	TRBJ2-7	few	TRBV27	TGTGCCAGCAGACCTAACAGGGAAAGCTACGAGCAGTACTTC	CASRPNRESYEQYF
.	15	TRBJ1-2	once	TRBV4-3	TGCGCCAGCAGCCAAGACCTGGATGGACGCTATGGCTACACCTTC	CASSQDLDGRYGYTF
.	15	TRBJ1-4	.	TRBV5-1	TGCGCCAGCAGCTTAGCGGGTCGGGGCGATGAAAAACTGTTTTTT	CASSLAGRGDEKLFF